This TCR beta chain emerged from a study of beta chain features in type 1 diabetes. V was pared by 5 bases and J by 2 bases, with 6 bases of the junction left unmatched. CDR1 and CDR2 from the germline V gene are LNHDA and SQIVND (reference sequence). This CDR3 contains 15 residues. In this sample, this clone turned up a few times. Its antigen is currently unknown. Blood was drawn once from each donor into heparinised tubes. The draws averaged roughly 120 mL. Findings and caveats of the study: Shorter TCRB CDR3s, moderately but significantly so, marked every one of the four CD4+ subsets in Type 1 diabetes patients. The influence of HLA type on TCRB rearrangement stayed undetermined.

Expressed TCRB transcripts were sequenced, since all the RNA that had been isolated was reverse transcribed. The protocol was immunoSEQ multiplex PCR, while the TCRdb copy is restricted to in-frame clones and leaves out a portion. The top ten clones hold roughly 0.04% of a sample with more than 550,000 clones, 11% to 15% of them seen once. The V and J genes are TRBV19 and TRBJ1-5; 7 bases are shared with TRBD1. Sequenced material: naive CD4+ T cells from blood. The source is a man aged 18 to 30 with type 1 diabetes. In DNA, the CDR3 is TGTGCCAGTAGTGAGGACAGGATGGGCAATCAGCCCCAGCATTTT. This encodes CASSEDRMGNQPQHF. Using reference TRBV19 and TRBJ1-5 for the parts outside the CDR3, the full variable domain is DGGITQSPKYLFRKEGQNVTLSCEQNLNHDAMYWYRQDPGQGLRLIYYSQIVNDFQKGDIAEGYSVSREKKESFPLTVTSAQKNPTAFYLCASSEDRMGNQPQHFGDGTRLSIL.